The 5 T cell receptor beta chains below come from one sample, sequenced in a study of beta chain features in type 1 diabetes (dated by TCRdb to between 2018 and 2020). What the research found in general, with its limitations: In all four CD4+ subsets, TCRB CDR3 length was moderately but significantly shorter in type 1 diabetes patients.

The library came from the immunoSEQ multiplex PCR assay. All of the isolated RNA was reverse transcribed with the High Capacity cDNA Reverse Transcription Kit, so expressed TCRB transcripts were sequenced. TCRdb limited this immuneACCESS table to in-frame rearrangements with V and J called. A share of clones is missing; checked studies link under half to unresolved V genes, and the rest is unexplained. Recorded for this sample are 250,000 to 350,000 clones; approximately 16% of them occurred a single time. 0.015% to 0.017% of the sample is held by the ten biggest clonotypes. The antigens of these receptors remain unknown. The source material was naive CD4+ T cells from blood. The sample's cell subset or site label, decoded: true naive CD4+ T cells. These receptors were collected from a man between 18 and 35 years old with type 1 diabetes.

This clone appeared a few times. The chain carries TRBV14 and TRBJ2-1; D perhaps matches TRBD2 (6 bases). This CDR3 spans 14 amino acids. Germline V gene data show CDR1 as SGHDN and CDR2 as FVKESK. Trimming stripped 2 bases from V and 4 bases from J, with 9 bases between. The CDR3 DNA reads TGTGCCAGCAGCCAAACTAGCAGATACAATGAGCAGTTCTTC. Translated, it gives CASSQTSRYNEQFF.

V and J are TRBV5-1 and TRBJ2-3; D possibly corresponds to TRBD2 (6 bases). Trimming took off 4 bases at V and 1 base at J, with 10 bases between the two ends. CDR1 is SGHRS and CDR2 is YFSETQ in the germline V gene. This CDR3 has 14 amino acids. The CDR3 DNA reads TGCGCCAGCAGCATAGGGACTCGCACAGATACGCAGTATTTT. Protein product: CASSIGTRTDTQYF.

The rearrangement joins TRBV5-1 to TRBJ1-1; the match to TRBD1 covers 7 bases. The CDR3 is made up of 14 amino acids. In germline, CDR1 is SGHRS, CDR2 YFSETQ. V dropped 4 bases and J dropped 3; count of bases not matched to a gene: 6. The CDR3, as DNA: TGCGCCAGCAGCCCCCAGGGGGGCGACACTGAAGCTTTCTTT. Its protein is CASSPQGGDTEAFF. Supplemented by reference TRBV5-1 and TRBJ1-1, the full variable domain reads KAGVTQTPRYLIKTRGQQVTLSCSPISGHRSVSWYQQTPGQGLQFLFEYFSETQRNKGNFPGRFSGRQFSNSRSEMNVSTLELGDSALYLCASSPQGGDTEAFFGQGTRLTVV.

The sample holds a few counts of this clone. The chain has TRBV5-1 and TRBJ2-3, with 7 nucleotides matching TRBD1. This CDR3 contains 14 residues. Germline CDR1 SGHRS, CDR2 YFSETQ. The V gene end was trimmed by 3 bases and the J gene end by 2 bases; junction bases not matched to a gene: 3. This CDR3 is CASSSDRVTDTQYF. CDR3 nucleotide sequence: TGCGCCAGCAGCTCCGACAGGGTCACAGATACGCAGTATTTT.

This clone appeared a few times. The gene calls are TRBV6-5 and TRBJ2-7; D gene ambiguous. V lost 4 bases and J 5 bases, leaving 9 bases between the germline ends. The CDR3 totals 12 residues. CDR1 is MNHEY and CDR2 is SVGAGI in the germline V gene. CDR3: CASSFLRDEQYF. DNA of the CDR3: TGTGCCAGCAGTTTCCTACGGGACGAGCAGTACTTC.